This TCR beta chain was recorded in a study of cytomegalovirus exposure and HLA in healthy donors. The overall study: There were over 350 genotyped donors. Of these, roughly 84% fell in the genetic ancestry cluster associated with self-reported Caucasian donors.

The PCR made use of 60 Vbeta and 13 Jbeta primers. Sequencing was performed with immunoSEQ multiplex PCR; in TCRdb, only in-frame clones are kept and a portion is missing. Its clone listing holds 100,000 to 150,000 clones. Study conclusions and caveats: Data from an earlier analysis indicated that most TCR beta V segments were productive either about 87% or about 30% of the time. Relative to equally common others, HLA-associated TCR beta chains showed greater clonal expansion in a later analysis.

Regarding this clone: Its matching antigen is unknown.

Sequenced: PBMCs. The clonotype originates from a woman aged 40 to 55 in good health and CMV-seronegative.

Written as DNA, the CDR3 is TGTGCCAGCAGTGAAAAGCGGGGCAGGTACAATGAGCAGTTCTTC. This translates into CASSEKRGRYNEQFF. V and J are TRBV9 and TRBJ2-1; 7 nucleotides agree with TRBD2. The CDR3 extends over 15 amino acids. Germline CDR1 is SGDLS and CDR2 is YYNGEE. J gave up 4 bases and V 5 bases, and 9 bases lay outside the gene matches.